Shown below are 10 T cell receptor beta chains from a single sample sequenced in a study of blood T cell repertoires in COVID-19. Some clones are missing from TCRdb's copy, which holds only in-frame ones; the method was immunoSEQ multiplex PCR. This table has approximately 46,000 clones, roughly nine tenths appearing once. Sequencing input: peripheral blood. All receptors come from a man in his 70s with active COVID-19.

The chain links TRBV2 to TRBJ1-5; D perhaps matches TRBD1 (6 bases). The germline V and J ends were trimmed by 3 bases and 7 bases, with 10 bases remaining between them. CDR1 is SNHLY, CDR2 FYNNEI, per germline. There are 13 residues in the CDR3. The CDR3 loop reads CASSDGGGQPQHF. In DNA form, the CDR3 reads TGTGCCAGCAGTGACGGGGGGGGCCAGCCCCAGCATTTT.

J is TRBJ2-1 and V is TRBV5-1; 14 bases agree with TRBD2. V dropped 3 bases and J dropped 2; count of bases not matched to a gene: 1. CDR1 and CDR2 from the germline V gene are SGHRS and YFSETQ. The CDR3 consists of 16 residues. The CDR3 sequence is CASSSTSGGAYNEQFF. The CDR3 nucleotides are TGCGCCAGCAGCTCGACTAGCGGGGGGGCCTACAATGAGCAGTTCTTC.

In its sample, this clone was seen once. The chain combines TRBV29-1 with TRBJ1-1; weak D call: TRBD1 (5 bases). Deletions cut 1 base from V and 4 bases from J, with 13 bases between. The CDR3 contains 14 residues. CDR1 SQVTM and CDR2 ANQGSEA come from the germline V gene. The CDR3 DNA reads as TGCAGCGTTGAAGGGGGCTCGCTTGGCACTGAAGCTTTCTTT. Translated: CSVEGGSLGTEAFF.

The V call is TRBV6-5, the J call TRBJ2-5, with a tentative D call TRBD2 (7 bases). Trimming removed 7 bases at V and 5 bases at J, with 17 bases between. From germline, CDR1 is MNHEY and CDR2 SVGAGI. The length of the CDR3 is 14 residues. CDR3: CASMVGGRAETQYF. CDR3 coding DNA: TGTGCCAGCATGGTGGGGGGGCGCGCGGAGACCCAGTACTTC.

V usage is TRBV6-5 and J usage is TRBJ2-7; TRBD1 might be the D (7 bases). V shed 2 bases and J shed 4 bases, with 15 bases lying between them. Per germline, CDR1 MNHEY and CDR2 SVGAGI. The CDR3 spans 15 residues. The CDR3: CASSYRARGAYEQYF. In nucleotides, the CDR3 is TGTGCCAGCAGTTACCGGGCCAGGGGGGCGTACGAGCAGTACTTC.

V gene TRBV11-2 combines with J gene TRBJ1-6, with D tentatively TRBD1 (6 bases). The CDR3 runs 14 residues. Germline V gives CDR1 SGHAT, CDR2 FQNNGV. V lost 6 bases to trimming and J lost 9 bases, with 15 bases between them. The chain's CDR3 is CASREQGTGSPLHF. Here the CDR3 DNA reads TGTGCCAGCAGAGAACAGGGAACTGGTTCACCCCTCCACTTT. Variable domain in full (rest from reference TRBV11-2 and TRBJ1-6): EAGVAQSPRYKIIEKRQSVAFWCNPISGHATLYWYQQILGQGPKLLIQFQNNGVVDDSQLPKDRFSAERLKGVDSTLKIQPAKLEDSAVYLCASREQGTGSPLHFGNGTRLTVT.

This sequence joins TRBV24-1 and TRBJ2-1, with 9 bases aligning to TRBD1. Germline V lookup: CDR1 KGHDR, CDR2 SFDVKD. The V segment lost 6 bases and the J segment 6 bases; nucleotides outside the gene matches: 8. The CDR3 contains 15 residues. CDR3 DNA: TGTGCCACCAGTCCCGGGACAGGGACCTTCAATGAGCAGTTCTTC. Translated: CATSPGTGTFNEQFF.

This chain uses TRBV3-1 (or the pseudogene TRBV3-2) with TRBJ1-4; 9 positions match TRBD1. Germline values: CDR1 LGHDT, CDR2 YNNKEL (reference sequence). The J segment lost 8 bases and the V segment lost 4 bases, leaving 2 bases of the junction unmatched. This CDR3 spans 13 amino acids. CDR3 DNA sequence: TGTGCCAGCAGCCTGGGACAGGGCGAAAAACTGTTTTTT. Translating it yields CASSLGQGEKLFF.

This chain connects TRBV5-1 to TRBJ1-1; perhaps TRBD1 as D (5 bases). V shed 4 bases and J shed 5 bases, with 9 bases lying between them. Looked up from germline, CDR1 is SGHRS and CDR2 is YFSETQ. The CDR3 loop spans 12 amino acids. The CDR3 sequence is CASSRGRTEAFF. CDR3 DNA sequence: TGCGCCAGCAGCAGGGGTAGGACTGAAGCTTTCTTT.

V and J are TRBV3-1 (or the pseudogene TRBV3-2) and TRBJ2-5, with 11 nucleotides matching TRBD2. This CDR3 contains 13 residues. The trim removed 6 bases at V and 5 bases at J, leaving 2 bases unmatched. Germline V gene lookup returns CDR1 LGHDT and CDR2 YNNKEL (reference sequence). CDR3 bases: TGTGCCAGCAGACTAGCGGGGGACGAGACCCAGTACTTC. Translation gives CASRLAGDETQYF.